These 10 T cell receptor beta chains share one sample of origin, sequenced in a study of Tregs in tolerant kidney transplant recipients. This table comes from immunoSEQ multiplex PCR, and its TCRdb copy is limited to in-frame clones, with some not included. The sample has 45,000 to 55,000 clones, and its top ten clones hold about 0.85%. Sequencing used CD4+ T cells from blood, obtained before the transplant. These receptors were obtained from a human donor who received a combined kidney and bone marrow transplant.

Comments on this clone: The read finishes 3 residues shy of the CDR3 end, and the germline J gene is used to complete it. The rearrangement links TRBV2 to TRBJ2-7, with D tentatively TRBD1 (6 bases). Germline V CDR1 and CDR2: SNHLY, FYNNEI. This CDR3 is built from 14 residues. V dropped 4 bases and J dropped 0 bases, with 10 bases sitting between them. CDR3 bases read: TGTGCCAGCAGTGGGGGGCAGATCTCCTACGAG. Translation: CASSGGQISYE. Given in full, the CDR3 is CASSGGQISYEQYF.

Note on this clone: The read gets to within 3 residues of the CDR3 end, and the germline J gene fills in the rest. The chain carries TRBV6-2 or TRBV6-3 and TRBJ1-1, with a tentative D call TRBD1 (6 bases). V was pared by 2 bases and J by 1 base, with 8 bases between. Germline V lookup: CDR1 MNHEY, CDR2 SVGEGT. The CDR3 length is 14 residues. The CDR3 sequence: CASSYQDRNTEAFF. CDR3 bases read: TGTGCCAGCAGTTACCAGGACAGGAACACTGAA.

With regard to this clone: The CDR3 end is not reached by the read, which stops 3 residues before it; the germline J gene fills it in. The J gene is TRBJ2-1, the V gene TRBV20-1; no reliable D call. Germline-derived CDR1 and CDR2 are DFQATT and SNEGSKA (reference sequence). V was trimmed by 5 bases and J by 8 bases, leaving 10 bases between them. The CDR3 is 11 amino acids. The CDR3 DNA, read in part, is TGCAGTGCTCCTCTAAGGGATGAG. The encoded protein is CSAPLRDE. The full-length CDR3 reads as CSAPLRDEQFF.

Regarding this clone: The read finishes 3 residues shy of the CDR3 end, and the germline J gene is used to complete it. The chain has TRBV20-1 and TRBJ2-7; TRBD2 aligns across 10 bases. Germline V CDR1 and CDR2: DFQATT, SNEGSKA (reference sequence). The CDR3 sequence is 18 residues long. V shed 3 bases, J shed 2 bases, and the junction held 16 bases outside the gene matches. The sequenced CDR3 bases are TGCAGTGCTAGCGATCCGAGGACTAGCGGTTTATTTACCTACGAG. It is translated as CSASDPRTSGLFTYE. The complete CDR3 protein is CSASDPRTSGLFTYEQYF.

The sequenced CDR3 bases are TGCAGTGCCCCCCGGACAGGGTGGGCCTACGAG. It codes for CSAPRTGWAYE. The full CDR3 reads CSAPRTGWAYEQYF. The chain uses TRBV20-1 and TRBJ2-7; 8 nucleotides agree with TRBD1. The read stops 3 residues short of the end of the CDR3; the missing end is completed from the germline J gene. J gave up 2 bases and V 6 bases, and 9 bases lay outside the gene matches. The CDR3 runs 14 residues. Germline CDR1 and CDR2: DFQATT and SNEGSKA (reference sequence).

CDR3 amino acids: CASSFRLAPGEQYF. Partial CDR3 DNA: TGTGCCAGCAGTTTCCGTCTAGCTCCCGGCGAG. This chain uses TRBV2 with TRBJ2-7, with a weak D call TRBD2 (5 bases). Sequencing ends 3 residues short of the CDR3 end; the germline J gene provides the rest. From germline, CDR1 is SNHLY and CDR2 FYNNEI. The CDR3 totals 14 residues. V was clipped by 5 bases and J by 6 bases, with 17 bases between them.

Note on this clone: The read halts 3 residues ahead of the CDR3 end, with the missing end drawn from the germline J gene. The rearrangement uses TRBV19 and TRBJ2-7, with TRBD1 as a possible D gene (5 bases). From germline, CDR1 is LNHDA and CDR2 SQIVND (reference sequence). V lost 3 bases and J lost 4, with 19 bases in between. The CDR3 loop spans 16 amino acids. Incomplete CDR3 DNA: TGTGCCAGTAGTATGAACTGGGGCCAAGCCCGTTACGAG. This encodes CASSMNWGQARYE. In full, the CDR3 reads CASSMNWGQARYEQYF.

Comment on this clone: The read ends 3 residues shy of where the CDR3 ends; the end is completed using the germline J gene. The chain has TRBV7-6 and TRBJ2-3; D perhaps matches TRBD1 (5 bases). This CDR3 contains 17 residues. Germline V gene lookup returns CDR1 SGHVS and CDR2 FNYEAQ. Trimming cost V 1 base and J 1 base, with 15 bases left between them. CDR3 in amino acids: CASSLVGQPRGTDTQYF. CDR3 DNA, as far as it was read: TGTGCCAGCAGCTTAGTGGGGCAGCCCAGGGGCACAGATACG.

A note on this clone: With the read ending 3 residues before the CDR3 end, the germline J gene is used to fill in that end. The gene calls are TRBV7-2 and TRBJ2-4; no firm D call. V lost 1 base, J lost 9 bases, and 13 bases lay in between. CDR3 length: 14 amino acids. Per the germline V gene, CDR1 is SGHTA and CDR2 is FQGNSA. This chain's CDR3 is CASSLVVAPGIQYF. Partial CDR3 DNA: TGTGCCAGCAGCTTAGTCGTCGCTCCGGGCATT.

A note on this clone: The observed sequence ends 3 residues before the CDR3 terminus, with the missing tail filled in from the germline J gene. The chain carries TRBV5-1 and TRBJ1-4; D may be TRBD1 (6 bases). Per the germline V gene, CDR1 is SGHRS and CDR2 is YFSETQ. V lost 3 bases, J lost 7 bases, and 19 bases lay in between. This CDR3 comprises 16 residues. CDR3 bases read: TGCGCCAGCAGCTACTGGGAGGGGGGGCCCCCTGAAAAA. This codes for CASSYWEGGPPEK. The CDR3 reads in full as CASSYWEGGPPEKLFF.